This TCR beta chain was recorded in a study of cytomegalovirus exposure and HLA in healthy donors. Study-wide background: Early released data had about 80 million unique TCRs, all coming from HLA-typed donors.

CDR3 length equals 15 residues. Trimming shortened V by 0 bases and J by 6 bases, and 15 bases separated the two germline ends. The V gene's germline CDR1 is MGHRA and CDR2 YSYEKL. It was with 60 Vbeta and 13 Jbeta primers that the PCR ran. Measured with immunoSEQ multiplex PCR; TCRdb has only the in-frame clones, and not every one. This sample has under 250,000 clones; roughly 80% occur once, and the top ten carry 2.5% to 3.5%. The sequenced material came from PBMCs. The gene calls are TRBV4-1 and TRBJ2-7; D is uncertain. This clonotype was sampled from a woman aged 40-49 years in good health and CMV-seronegative. CDR3 DNA sequence: TGCGCCAGCAGCCAAGAGGGCTTCCCCCCCACCGAGCAGTACTTC. Residues: CASSQEGFPPTEQYF.